The 16 T cell receptor beta chains below come from one sample, sequenced in a study of Graves' ophthalmopathy and Graves' hyperthyroidism. The sequenced template was RNA, covering the TCR beta CDR3 region. Amplification began with first-round RT-PCR using HTBI primers, then second-round multiplex PCR was performed. TCRdb re-called the multiplex PCR reads with MiXCR, one entry per CDR3 protein. This table has 600,000 to 700,000 distinct CDR3 sequences, about 38% appearing once. Sequences were obtained from peripheral blood. The source of these receptors is an adult man with Graves' ophthalmopathy.

The rearrangement links TRBV2 to TRBJ1-2, with a weak D call TRBD1 (6 bases). CDR3 length equals 17 residues. Germline V gene sequence: CDR1 SNHLY, CDR2 FYNNEI. The germline V and J ends were trimmed by 2 bases and 0 bases, with 16 bases remaining between them. The CDR3 sequence: CASSEYRLYRANYGYTF. The CDR3 DNA is TGTGCCAGCAGTGAATACCGACTCTACAGGGCTAACTATGGCTACACCTTC.

This clonotype occurred a few times. CDR3 protein: CATARERFLPETQYF. In DNA form, the CDR3 reads TGTGCCACCGCCAGGGAGAGGTTCCTCCCGGAGACCCAGTACTTC. The chain uses TRBV6-6 and TRBJ2-5; the D gene could be TRBD1 or TRBD2 (5 bases each). The CDR3 length is 15 residues. V lost 10 bases and J lost 5, with 23 bases in between. Germline CDR1 is MNHNY and CDR2 is SVGAGI (reference sequence).

This clonotype occurred once. The genes are TRBV2 and TRBJ1-6, with 7 bases lining up with TRBD1. Germline values: CDR1 SNHLY, CDR2 FYNNEI. After removal of 5 bases from V and 18 bases from J, the junction contained 7 bases not matched to a gene. The CDR3 has 11 amino acids. The CDR3 loop reads CASSNAGTDHF. Here the CDR3 DNA reads TGTGCCAGCAGTAACGCCGGGACAGACCACTTT.

This rearrangement joins TRBV7-8 to TRBJ2-2; possibly TRBD1 or TRBD2 for D (5 bases each). The CDR3 extends over 17 amino acids. The germline CDR1 and CDR2 sequences are SGHVS and FQNEAQ. V was shortened by 7 bases and J by 5 bases, with 23 bases between the two germline ends. The CDR3 sequence is CASKLFQQGRRTGELFF. The CDR3 DNA is TGTGCCAGCAAATTATTTCAGCAGGGCAGGAGGACCGGGGAGCTGTTTTTT.

This clonotype was recorded at least ten times. The gene calls are TRBV11-2 and TRBJ1-6; 7 nucleotides line up with TRBD1. Germline CDR1 and CDR2: SGHAT and FQNNGV. The CDR3 sequence is 16 residues long. The ends lost 7 bases at V and 11 bases at J; junction bases unmatched: 17. The CDR3 loop reads CASTLGSGGRGAPLHF. The CDR3 nucleotides are TGTGCCAGCACCTTGGGGTCGGGAGGCAGGGGGGCACCCCTCCACTTT.

This clonotype was counted a single time. A much larger clone is a single base away; this may be a read error. This chain joins TRBV19 and TRBJ2-1; 11 nucleotides align to TRBD2. Germline lookup yields CDR1 LNHDA and CDR2 SQIVND (reference sequence). There are 14 residues in the CDR3. CDR3 residues: CVSSSGRDYNEQFF. CDR3 nucleotides: TGTGTCAGTAGTAGCGGGAGGGACTACAATGAGCAGTTCTTC. Full variable domain (outside the CDR3, taken from reference TRBV19 and TRBJ2-1): DGGITQSPKYLFRKEGQNVTLSCEQNLNHDAMYWYRQDPGQGLRLIYYSQIVNDFQKGDIAEGYSVSREKKESFPLTVTSAQKNPTAFYLCVSSSGRDYNEQFFGPGTRLTVL.

The chain couples TRBV27 to TRBJ1-4; a weak D match, TRBD1 (6 bases). Germline loops: CDR1 MNHEY, CDR2 SMNVEV (reference sequence). This CDR3 spans 14 amino acids. The germline V and J ends were trimmed by 3 bases and 8 bases, with 13 bases remaining between them. The CDR3 DNA is TGTGCCAGCAGTTTGTTTGGGGGCCAGGAAAAACTGTTTTTT. Protein product: CASSLFGGQEKLFF. Full variable domain (outside the CDR3, taken from reference TRBV27 and TRBJ1-4): EAQVTQNPRYLITVTGKKLTVTCSQNMNHEYMSWYRQDPGLGLRQIYYSMNVEVTDKGDVPEGYKVSRKEKRNFPLILESPSPNQTSLYFCASSLFGGQEKLFFGSGTQLSVL.

This chain joins TRBV29-1 and TRBJ1-1; TRBD1 matches 11 bases. The CDR3 extends over 12 amino acids. Unmatched junction bases numbered 3, after V lost 6 bases and J lost 6 bases. CDR1 and CDR2 (germline): SQVTM, ANQGSEA. The CDR3 DNA follows: TGCAGCGTGAGGGGACAGGGGGCTGAAGCTTTCTTT. Translation: CSVRGQGAEAFF.

This CDR3 is CASSLSRGLNTGELFF. CDR3 in DNA: TGTGCCAGCAGCTTGAGTCGGGGACTAAACACCGGGGAGCTGTTTTTT. The gene calls are TRBV5-4 and TRBJ2-2, with 7 bases matching TRBD2. The CDR3 is 16 residues long. Unmatched junction bases numbered 5, after V lost 1 base and J lost 2 bases. The germline gives CDR1 SGHNT, CDR2 YYREEE (reference sequence).

CDR3 loop: CAVAEENTGELFF. CDR3 DNA: TGTGCCGTAGCGGAAGAGAACACCGGGGAGCTGTTTTTT. V is TRBV10-3 and J is TRBJ2-2; D perhaps matches TRBD2 (6 bases). Trimming left V 11 bases short and J 1 base short, with 11 bases between. This CDR3 contains 13 residues. Germline CDR1 reads ENHRY; CDR2 reads SYGVKD.

This clonotype was seen at least ten times. This chain uses TRBV7-9 with TRBJ1-5, with D possibly matching TRBD1 (6 bases). The CDR3 extends over 14 amino acids. The germline CDR1 and CDR2 sequences are SEHNR and FQNEAQ (reference sequence). With 5 bases removed from V and 7 bases from J, the gap between germline ends came to 15 bases. The CDR3 region is CASSREGGRQPQHF. CDR3 in DNA: TGTGCCAGCAGCCGTGAGGGGGGGAGGCAGCCCCAGCATTTT.

This clonotype came up many times. Sequence at one end of the junction differs from germline and may be a read error. This chain connects TRBV10-3 to TRBJ1-6, with D unclear. The CDR3 length is 14 residues. Germline V gives CDR1 ENHRY, CDR2 SYGVKD. The CDR3 here is CASSPAGFNSPLHF. CDR3 sequence (DNA): TGTGCCAGCAGTCCCGCGGGGTTTAATTCACCCCTCCACTTT.

This clonotype was seen repeatedly, ten times or more. This sequence joins TRBV2 and TRBJ1-6; no reliable D call. The germline V gene has CDR1 SNHLY and CDR2 FYNNEI. V gave up 4 bases and J gave up 8 bases, with 12 bases separating them. The CDR3 spans 14 residues. This CDR3 reads CASSVQVRDSPLHF. As DNA, the CDR3 is TGTGCCAGCAGTGTTCAAGTCCGGGATTCACCCCTCCACTTT. Supplemented by reference TRBV2 and TRBJ1-6, the full variable domain reads EPEVTQTPSHQVTQMGQEVILRCVPISNHLYFYWYRQILGQKVEFLVSFYNNEISEKSEIFDDQFSVERPDGSNFTLKIRSTKLEDSAMYFCASSVQVRDSPLHFGNGTRLTVT.

This clonotype has at least ten counts. V usage is TRBV7-8 and J usage is TRBJ2-5; no definite D call. From germline, CDR1 is SGHVS and CDR2 FQNEAQ. V was pared by 3 bases and J by 5 bases, with 4 bases between. This CDR3 has 11 amino acids. The CDR3, as DNA: TGTGCCAGCAGCTTCACGGAGACCCAGTACTTC. It is translated as CASSFTETQYF.

This clonotype has a count of ten or more. The rearrangement uses TRBV6-6 and TRBJ1-1; D call uncertain. Germline V gene sequence: CDR1 MNHNY, CDR2 SVGAGI (reference sequence). The CDR3 sequence is 16 residues long. Trimming cost V 2 bases and J 0 bases, with 13 bases left between them. The CDR3 sequence: CASSYQAAPLNTEAFF. The CDR3 DNA follows: TGTGCCAGCAGTTACCAGGCCGCGCCCTTGAACACTGAAGCTTTCTTT.

This clonotype was picked up many times. V and J are TRBV12-3 or TRBV12-4 and TRBJ1-2; perhaps TRBD1 as D (6 bases). The CDR3 covers 11 residues. Trimming cost V 7 bases and J 7 bases, with 10 bases left between them. CDR3 sequence: CASTIRGGYTF. In nucleotides, the CDR3 is TGTGCCAGCACGATCAGGGGTGGCTACACCTTC.